This T cell receptor (beta chain) was recovered during a study of glioma-infiltrating T cells after dendritic cell vaccination. The CDR3 has 13 amino acids. Between the trimmed V and J ends, which lost 4 bases and 4 bases, there was a span of 10 bases. Germline V lookup: CDR1 SGHDN, CDR2 FVKESK. Assay used: immunoSEQ multiplex PCR; TCRdb lists only in-frame clones, some missing. The sample holds about 92,000 clones, around 86% seen once. This specimen was blood, taken before dendritic cell vaccination. This receptor was obtained from a human donor with glioblastoma. J is TRBJ1-1 and V is TRBV14; D is ambiguous. The CDR3 nucleotides are TGTGCCAGCAGCCGAACGAGGGCCACTGAAGCTTTCTTT. Translation: CASSRTRATEAFF. Full variable domain (outside the CDR3, taken from reference TRBV14 and TRBJ1-1): EAGVTQFPSHSVIEKGQTVTLRCDPISGHDNLYWYRRVMGKEIKFLLHFVKESKQDESGMPNNRFLAERTGGTYSTLKVQPAELEDSGVYFCASSRTRATEAFFGQGTRLTVV.